Sequencing of this T cell receptor (beta chain) was carried out in a study of CD8 T cells in Susac syndrome. RNA in amounts of roughly 0.45 to 1 ug was reverse transcribed with random hexamers. TCRdb reanalysed the immunoSEQ multiplex PCR reads using MiXCR and keeps one entry per CDR3 protein. The table records fewer than 80,000 distinct CDR3 sequences, 95% of them present only once. CD8+ and CD4+ T cells circulating in blood were sequenced for TCR beta. TEMRA cells were FACS-enriched and CD8+ and CD4+ T cells negatively isolated. CDR1 and CDR2 from the germline V gene are DFQATT and SNEGSKA (reference sequence). The CDR3 loop spans 13 amino acids.

This sequence originates from a human donor in good health. Sequencing input: CD8+ T cells from PBMCs. This chain connects TRBV20-1 to TRBJ2-5; D call uncertain. The J call could be wrong; TRBJ2-1 is a better fit for the DNA end. The CDR3 bases are TGCAGTGCTAGATCCGTTGGGGTTAGGACCCAGTTCTTC. Amino acid sequence: CSARSVGVRTQFF.